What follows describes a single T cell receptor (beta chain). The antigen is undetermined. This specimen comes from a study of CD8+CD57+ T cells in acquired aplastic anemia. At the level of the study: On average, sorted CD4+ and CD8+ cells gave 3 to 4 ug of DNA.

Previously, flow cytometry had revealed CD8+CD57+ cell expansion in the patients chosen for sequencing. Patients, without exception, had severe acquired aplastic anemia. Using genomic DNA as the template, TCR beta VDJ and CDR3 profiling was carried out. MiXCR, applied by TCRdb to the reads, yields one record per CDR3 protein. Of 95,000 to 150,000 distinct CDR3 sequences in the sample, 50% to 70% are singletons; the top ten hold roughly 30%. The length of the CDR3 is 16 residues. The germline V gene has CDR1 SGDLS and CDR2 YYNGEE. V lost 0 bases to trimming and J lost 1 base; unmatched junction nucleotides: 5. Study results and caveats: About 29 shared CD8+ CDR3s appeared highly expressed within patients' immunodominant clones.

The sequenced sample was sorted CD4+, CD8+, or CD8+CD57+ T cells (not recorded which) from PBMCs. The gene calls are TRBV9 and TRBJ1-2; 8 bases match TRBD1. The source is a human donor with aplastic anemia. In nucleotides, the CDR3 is TGTGCCAGCAGCGTAGGGGGGACAGGACTTAACTATGGCTACACCTTC. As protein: CASSVGGTGLNYGYTF.